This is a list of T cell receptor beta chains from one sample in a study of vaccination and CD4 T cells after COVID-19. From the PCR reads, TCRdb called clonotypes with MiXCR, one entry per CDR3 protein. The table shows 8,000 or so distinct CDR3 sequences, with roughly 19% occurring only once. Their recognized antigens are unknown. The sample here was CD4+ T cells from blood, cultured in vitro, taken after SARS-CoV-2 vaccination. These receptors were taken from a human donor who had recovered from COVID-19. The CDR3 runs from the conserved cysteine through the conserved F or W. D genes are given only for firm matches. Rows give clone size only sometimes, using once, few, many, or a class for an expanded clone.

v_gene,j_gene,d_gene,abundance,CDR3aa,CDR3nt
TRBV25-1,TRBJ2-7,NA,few,CASSITGSYEQYF,TGTGCCAGCAGCATTACAGGGTCCTACGAGCAGTACTTC
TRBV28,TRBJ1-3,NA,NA,CASSFSSGNTIYF,TGTGCCAGCAGTTTCAGCTCTGGAAACACCATATATTTT
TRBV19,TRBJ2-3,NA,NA,CASSMQGGGVDTQYF,TGTGCCAGTAGTATGCAGGGTGGCGGGGTAGATACGCAGTATTTT
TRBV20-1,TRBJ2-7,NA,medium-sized,CSARSSSYEQYF,TGCAGTGCTAGATCCTCTTCCTACGAGCAGTACTTC
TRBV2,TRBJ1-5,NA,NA,CASSEAGARAQHF,TGTGCCAGCAGTGAAGCGGGGGCGCGGGCCCAGCATTTT
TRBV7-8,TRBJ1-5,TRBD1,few,CASSLDRGLMSNQPQHF,TGTGCCAGCAGCTTAGACAGGGGGCTTATGAGCAATCAGCCCCAGCATTTT
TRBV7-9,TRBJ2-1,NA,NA,CASSLVGQSGTSYNEQFF,TGTGCCAGCAGCTTAGTCGGGCAGTCCGGGACGTCCTACAATGAGCAGTTCTTC
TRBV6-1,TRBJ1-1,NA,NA,CASRLREGGWTEAFF,TGTGCCAGCAGGCTCAGGGAGGGGGGTTGGACTGAAGCTTTCTTT
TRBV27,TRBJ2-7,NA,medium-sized,CASSLRGYEQYF,TGTGCCAGCAGCTTAAGGGGTTACGAGCAGTACTTC
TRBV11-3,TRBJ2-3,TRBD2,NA,CASSGPSGGAISTDTQYF,TGTGCCAGCAGCGGGCCTAGCGGGGGGGCGATAAGCACAGATACGCAGTATTTT
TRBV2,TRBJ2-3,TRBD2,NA,CASRPGGNTQYF,TGTGCCAGCAGACCCGGGGGGAATACGCAGTATTTT
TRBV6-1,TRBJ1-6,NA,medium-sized,CASNGGWASPLHF,TGTGCCAGCAATGGGGGCTGGGCTTCACCCCTCCACTTT
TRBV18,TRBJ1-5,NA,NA,CASSPETLNQPQHF,TGTGCCAGCTCACCAGAGACCTTAAATCAGCCCCAGCATTTT
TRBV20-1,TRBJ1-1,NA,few,CSAREDRYTEAFF,TGCAGTGCTAGAGAGGACAGATACACTGAAGCTTTCTTT
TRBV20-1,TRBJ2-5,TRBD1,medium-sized,CSARVRTGQETQYF,TGCAGTGCTAGAGTTCGGACAGGGCAAGAGACCCAGTACTTC
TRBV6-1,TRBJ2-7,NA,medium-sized,CASSLGRLSSYEQYF,TGTGCCAGCAGCCTGGGACGTTTGAGCTCCTACGAGCAGTACTTC
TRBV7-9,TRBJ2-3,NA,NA,CASSLVGSDLFTQYF,TGTGCCAGCAGCTTAGTCGGGAGCGATTTATTTACGCAGTATTTT
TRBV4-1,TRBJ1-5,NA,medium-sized,CASSLTLTGNQPQHF,TGCGCCAGCAGCCTGACTTTAACAGGCAATCAGCCCCAGCATTTT
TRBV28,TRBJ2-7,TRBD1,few,CASKAGGSYEQYF,TGTGCCAGCAAGGCAGGGGGAAGCTACGAGCAGTACTTC
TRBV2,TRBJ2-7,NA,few,CASKTAWGEQYF,TGTGCCAGCAAGACGGCGTGGGGCGAGCAGTACTTC
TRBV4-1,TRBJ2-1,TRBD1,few,CASRGQGIRGSSYNEQFF,TGCGCCAGTCGGGGACAGGGTATAAGGGGGAGCTCCTACAATGAGCAGTTCTTC
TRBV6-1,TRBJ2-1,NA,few,CASSERGGRNYNEQFF,TGTGCCAGCAGTGAAAGAGGGGGGAGGAACTACAATGAGCAGTTCTTC
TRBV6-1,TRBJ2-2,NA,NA,CASSGAFDTGELFF,TGTGCCAGCAGTGGAGCGTTCGACACCGGGGAGCTGTTTTTT
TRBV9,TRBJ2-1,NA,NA,CASSVGYNEQFF,TGTGCCAGCAGCGTAGGCTACAATGAGCAGTTCTTC
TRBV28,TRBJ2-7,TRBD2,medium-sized,CASSLGAGGPHEQYF,TGTGCCAGCAGTTTGGGTGCGGGAGGGCCCCACGAGCAGTACTTC
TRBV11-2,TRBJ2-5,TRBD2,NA,CASSMTSGVLGTQYF,TGTGCCAGCAGCATGACTAGCGGGGTCCTCGGGACCCAGTACTTC
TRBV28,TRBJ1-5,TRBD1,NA,CASSLPPGQGYSNQPQHF,TGTGCCAGCAGTTTACCGCCGGGACAGGGTTATAGCAATCAGCCCCAGCATTTT
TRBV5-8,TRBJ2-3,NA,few,CASSLGDRRVTDTQYF,TGTGCCAGCAGCTTGGGTGACAGGCGGGTCACAGATACGCAGTATTTT
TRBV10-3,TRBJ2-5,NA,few,CAISESTGEARGFQETQYF,TGTGCCATCAGTGAGTCGACGGGAGAAGCGAGGGGGTTTCAAGAGACCCAGTACTTC
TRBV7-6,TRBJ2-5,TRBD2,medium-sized,CASSLGLAGGQETQYF,TGTGCCAGCAGCTTAGGACTAGCGGGGGGTCAAGAGACCCAGTACTTC
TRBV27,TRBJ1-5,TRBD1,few,CASSFGQGGGQPQHF,TGTGCCAGCAGTTTCGGACAGGGAGGTGGACAGCCCCAGCATTTT
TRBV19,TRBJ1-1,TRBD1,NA,CASIDPQGATEAFF,TGTGCCAGTATCGACCCCCAGGGGGCAACTGAAGCTTTCTTT
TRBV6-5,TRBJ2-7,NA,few,CASSSGFYEQYF,TGTGCCAGCAGTTCAGGGTTCTACGAGCAGTACTTC
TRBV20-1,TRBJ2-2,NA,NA,CSARVGGTGTGELFF,TGCAGTGCTAGAGTTGGGGGGACGGGTACCGGGGAGCTGTTTTTT
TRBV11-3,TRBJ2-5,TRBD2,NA,CASSLVVAGARDQYF,TGTGCCAGCAGCTTAGTGGTAGCGGGGGCCCGAGACCAGTACTTC
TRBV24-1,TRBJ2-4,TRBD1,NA,CATSDRPDRDNIQYF,TGTGCCACCAGTGACCGACCCGACAGGGACAACATTCAGTACTTC
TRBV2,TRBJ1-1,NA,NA,CASPETQGSAEAFF,TGTGCCAGCCCGGAAACGCAGGGCTCAGCTGAAGCTTTCTTT
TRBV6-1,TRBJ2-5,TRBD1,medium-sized,CASSLGQGRETQYF,TGTGCCAGCAGCCTCGGACAGGGGAGGGAGACCCAGTACTTC
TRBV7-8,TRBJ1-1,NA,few,CASSLAREATEAFF,TGTGCCAGCAGCTTAGCCCGTGAGGCCACTGAAGCTTTCTTT
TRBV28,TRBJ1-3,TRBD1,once,CATQTGLAGNTIYF,TGTGCCACCCAGACAGGGTTAGCTGGAAACACCATATATTTT
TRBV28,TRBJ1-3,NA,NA,CASSLTNSGNTIYF,TGTGCCAGCAGTCTGACCAACTCGGGAAACACCATATATTTT
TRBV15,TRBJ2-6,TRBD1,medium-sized,CATSRGRTGSGANVLTF,TGTGCCACCAGCAGAGGAAGGACAGGGTCTGGGGCCAACGTCCTGACTTTC
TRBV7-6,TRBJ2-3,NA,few,CASSLLGAPSTDTQYF,TGTGCCAGCAGCTTACTGGGCGCGCCTAGCACAGATACGCAGTATTTT
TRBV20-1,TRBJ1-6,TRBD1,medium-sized,CSAKRGQRAYGSPLHF,TGCAGTGCTAAGAGGGGACAGCGGGCCTATGGTTCACCCCTCCACTTT
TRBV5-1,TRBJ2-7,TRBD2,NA,CASSAPGLAGLKMYEQYF,TGCGCCAGCAGCGCGCCGGGACTAGCGGGGCTCAAGATGTACGAGCAGTACTTC
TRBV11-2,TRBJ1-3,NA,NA,CASSRGRDTIYF,TGTGCCAGCAGTCGCGGTCGGGACACCATATATTTT
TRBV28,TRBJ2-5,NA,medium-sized,CASSSGQSQETQYF,TGTGCCAGCAGCTCCGGACAGTCCCAAGAGACCCAGTACTTC
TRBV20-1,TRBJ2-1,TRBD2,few,CSARGSSGIWQFF,TGCAGTGCTAGAGGATCTAGCGGGATATGGCAGTTCTTC
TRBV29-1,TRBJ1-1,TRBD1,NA,CSVGQGDVGTEAFF,TGCAGCGTTGGGCAGGGGGACGTCGGAACTGAAGCTTTCTTT
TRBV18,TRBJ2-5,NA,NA,CASSRGGETQYF,TGTGCCAGCTCACGAGGGGGAGAGACCCAGTACTTC
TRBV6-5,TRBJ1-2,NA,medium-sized,CASSYSERGYGYTF,TGTGCCAGCAGTTACTCGGAGAGGGGGTATGGCTACACCTTC
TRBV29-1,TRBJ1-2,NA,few,CSVDWGNGGYTF,TGCAGCGTTGATTGGGGTAATGGCGGCTACACCTTC
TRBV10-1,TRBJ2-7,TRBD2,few,CASSEAAGLANPYEQYF,TGCGCCAGCAGTGAGGCCGCGGGACTAGCGAACCCCTACGAGCAGTACTTC
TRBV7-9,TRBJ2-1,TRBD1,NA,CASSHTGGSSYNEQFF,TGTGCCAGCAGTCATACAGGGGGAAGCTCCTACAATGAGCAGTTCTTC
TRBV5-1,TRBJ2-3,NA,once,CASSLTSTDTQYF,TGCGCCAGCAGCTTGACTAGCACAGATACGCAGTATTTT
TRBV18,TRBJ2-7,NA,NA,CASSPPGKSYEQYF,TGTGCCAGCTCACCCCCGGGGAAATCCTACGAGCAGTACTTC
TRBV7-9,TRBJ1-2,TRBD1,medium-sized,CASSRPGGSYSYTF,TGTGCCAGCAGCCGGCCAGGGGGTTCCTATAGCTACACCTTC